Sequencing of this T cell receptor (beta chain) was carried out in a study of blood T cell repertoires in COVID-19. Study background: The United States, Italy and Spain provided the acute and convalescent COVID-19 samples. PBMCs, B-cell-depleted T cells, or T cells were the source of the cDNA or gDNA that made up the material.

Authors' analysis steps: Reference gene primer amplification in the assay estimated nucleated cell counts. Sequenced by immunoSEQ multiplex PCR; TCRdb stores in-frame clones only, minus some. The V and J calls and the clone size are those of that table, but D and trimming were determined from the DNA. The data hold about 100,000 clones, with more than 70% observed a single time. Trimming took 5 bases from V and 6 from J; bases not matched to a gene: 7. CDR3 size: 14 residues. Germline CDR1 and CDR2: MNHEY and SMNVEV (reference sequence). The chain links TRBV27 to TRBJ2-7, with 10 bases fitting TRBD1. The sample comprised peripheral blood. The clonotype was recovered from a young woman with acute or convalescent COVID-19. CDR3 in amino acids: CASSPGTGVSEQYF. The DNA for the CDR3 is TGTGCCAGCAGTCCGGGGACAGGGGTGAGCGAGCAGTACTTC.